This is a list of T cell receptor beta chains from one sample in a study of cytomegalovirus exposure and HLA in healthy donors. The method was immunoSEQ multiplex PCR; TCRdb's version includes in-frame clones alone and lacks a portion of them. The repertoire consists of about 140,000 clones, with around 10% occurring once and the leading ten covering roughly 6.4%. The sample comprised PBMCs. These receptors were collected from a woman between 40 and 50 years old in good health and CMV-seropositive. Each CDR3 is given with its conserved first and last residue. Expanded clones are given a class, and other clones once, few, many or no size at all.

CDR3 | size | J | V
CASSSYHTIYF | - | TRBJ1-3 | TRBV7-2
CASKGMRGEQYF | few | TRBJ2-7 | TRBV19
CASSSRQGSPYEQYF | few | TRBJ2-7 | TRBV5-6
CASSYGTGVYEQYF | few | TRBJ2-7 | TRBV25-1
CASIPRRGRVRETQYF | - | TRBJ2-5 | TRBV5-6
CASSDGTGGTYVAVYEQYF | few | TRBJ2-7 | TRBV11-2
CATSSEWTGGYGYTF | - | TRBJ1-2 | TRBV15
CASSLMGGSLNTEAFF | - | TRBJ1-1 | TRBV7-8
CARSGGRNQPQHF | few | TRBJ1-5 | TRBV5-3
CASSQDGQPQHF | - | TRBJ1-5 | TRBV4-1
CASSVGGGQPQHF | - | TRBJ1-5 | TRBV9
CASSPGQNTEAFF | many | TRBJ1-1 | TRBV18
CASSYSPGTGNTEAFF | - | TRBJ1-1 | TRBV6-5
CASSLVGGEGTDTQYF | - | TRBJ2-3 | TRBV7-9
CASSEDGNTHF | - | TRBJ1-5 | TRBV2
CASSLQGLAGLNEQFF | - | TRBJ2-1 | TRBV5-1
CASSMRNTEAFF | few | TRBJ1-1 | TRBV19
CASGLVIGVGEPQHF | few | TRBJ1-5 | TRBV12-5